This TCR beta chain was recovered during a study of blood T cell repertoires in COVID-19. Study summary: Acute and convalescent COVID-19 specimens originated in the United States, Italy and Spain. T cells, B-cell-depleted T cells, or PBMCs supplied cDNA or gDNA.

Per the original methods: The assay estimated nucleated cells by amplifying reference gene primers. Some clones are missing from TCRdb's copy, which holds only in-frame ones; the method was immunoSEQ multiplex PCR. V and J calls and clone size are as listed in that table; D and trimming were resolved from the DNA. The data contain 130,000 to 150,000 clones, 87% of them singletons. Germline loops: CDR1 LNHDA, CDR2 SQIVND (reference sequence). V was shortened by 7 bases and J by 4 bases, with 10 bases between the two germline ends. The CDR3 is 13 residues long. Sequences were obtained from peripheral blood. This clonotype originated in a man aged 45-65 years who had recovered from COVID-19. The rearrangement uses TRBV19 and TRBJ1-4; perhaps TRBD1 as D (5 bases). The CDR3 sequence is CASKSQDNEKLFF. The CDR3 bases are TGTGCCAGTAAGTCACAGGATAATGAAAAACTGTTTTTT. Combining the CDR3 with reference TRBV19 and TRBJ1-4 gives the whole variable domain DGGITQSPKYLFRKEGQNVTLSCEQNLNHDAMYWYRQDPGQGLRLIYYSQIVNDFQKGDIAEGYSVSREKKESFPLTVTSAQKNPTAFYLCASKSQDNEKLFFGSGTQLSVL.